This T cell receptor (beta chain) emerged from a study of graft-versus-host responses after intestinal transplantation. The method was immunoSEQ multiplex PCR; TCRdb's version includes in-frame clones alone and lacks a portion of them. The repertoire holds tens of thousands of clones, with approximately 94% as singletons. By share, this clone ranks as medium-sized. Its antigen is still unknown. Germline CDR1 and CDR2: KGHSH and LQKENI. The CDR3 sequence is 12 residues long. V lost 2 bases and J 3 bases, leaving 4 bases between the germline ends. This clonotype was obtained from a human donor who was the organ donor for an intestinal transplant. Specimen: unstimulated CD4+ T cells sorted from spleen or lymph node cells, collected before transplant. This sequence joins TRBV18 and TRBJ1-2, with D unresolved. The CDR3 coding sequence is TGTGCCAGCTCACCAGGGGACTATGGCTACACCTTC. Its translation: CASSPGDYGYTF.